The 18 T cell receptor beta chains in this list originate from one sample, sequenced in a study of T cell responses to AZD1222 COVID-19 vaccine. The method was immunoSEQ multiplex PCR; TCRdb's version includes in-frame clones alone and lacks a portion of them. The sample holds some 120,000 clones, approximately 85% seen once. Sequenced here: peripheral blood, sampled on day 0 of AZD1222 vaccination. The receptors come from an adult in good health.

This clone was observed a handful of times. CDR3 sequence: CASRGQPVQPQHF. The CDR3 nucleotides read TGTGCCAGCAGAGGACAGCCAGTACAGCCCCAGCATTTT. The rearrangement uses TRBV2 and TRBJ1-5; D possibly corresponds to TRBD1 (6 bases). Germline CDR1 and CDR2: SNHLY and FYNNEI. The CDR3 length is 13 residues. V was trimmed by 6 bases and J by 7 bases, leaving 13 bases between them.

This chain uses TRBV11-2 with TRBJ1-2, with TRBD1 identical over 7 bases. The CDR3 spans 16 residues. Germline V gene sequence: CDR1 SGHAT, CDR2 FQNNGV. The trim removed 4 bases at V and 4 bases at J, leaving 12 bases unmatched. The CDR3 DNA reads TGTGCCAGCAGCTCCGACCTGACAGGGTTCAGCTATGGCTACACCTTC. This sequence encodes CASSSDLTGFSYGYTF.

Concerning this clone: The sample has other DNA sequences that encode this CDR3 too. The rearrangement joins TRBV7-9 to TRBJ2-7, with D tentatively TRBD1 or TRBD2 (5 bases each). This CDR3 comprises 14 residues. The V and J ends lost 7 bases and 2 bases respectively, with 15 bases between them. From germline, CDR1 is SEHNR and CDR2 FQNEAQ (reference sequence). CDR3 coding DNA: TGTGCCAGCACCTCTCCGGGACGGACCTACGAGCAGTACTTC. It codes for CASTSPGRTYEQYF.

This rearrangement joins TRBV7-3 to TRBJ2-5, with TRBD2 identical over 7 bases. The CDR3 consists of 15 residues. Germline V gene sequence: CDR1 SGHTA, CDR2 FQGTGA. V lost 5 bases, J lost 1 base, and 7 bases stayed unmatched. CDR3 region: CASSISGTIQETQYF. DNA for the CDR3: TGTGCCAGCAGCATTTCCGGGACTATCCAAGAGACCCAGTACTTC.

The CDR3 DNA follows: TGTGCCAGCAGCCAAGAAGGAGTTTGGCCGGGACTAGCGGGGCGGCACACAGATACGCAGTATTTT. It encodes CASSQEGVWPGLAGRHTDTQYF. This chain links TRBV4-2 with TRBJ2-3; TRBD2 aligns across 13 bases. This CDR3 comprises 22 residues. Per germline, CDR1 LGHNA and CDR2 YNFKEQ. Trimming at V came to 0 bases and at J to 2 bases, leaving 17 bases not matched to a gene.

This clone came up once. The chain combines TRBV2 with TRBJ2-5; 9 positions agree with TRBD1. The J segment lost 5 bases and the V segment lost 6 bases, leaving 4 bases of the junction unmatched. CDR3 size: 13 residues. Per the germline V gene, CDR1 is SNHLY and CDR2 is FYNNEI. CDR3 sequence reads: CASRLGQGETQYF. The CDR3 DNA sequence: TGTGCCAGCAGATTGGGACAGGGTGAGACCCAGTACTTC.

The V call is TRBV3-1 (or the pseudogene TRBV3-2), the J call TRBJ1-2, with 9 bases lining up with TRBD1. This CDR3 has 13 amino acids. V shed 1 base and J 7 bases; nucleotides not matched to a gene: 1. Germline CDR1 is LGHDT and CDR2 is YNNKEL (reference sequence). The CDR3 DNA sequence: TGTGCCAGCAGCCAAGCGGACAGGGGTGGCTACACCTTC. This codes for CASSQADRGGYTF.

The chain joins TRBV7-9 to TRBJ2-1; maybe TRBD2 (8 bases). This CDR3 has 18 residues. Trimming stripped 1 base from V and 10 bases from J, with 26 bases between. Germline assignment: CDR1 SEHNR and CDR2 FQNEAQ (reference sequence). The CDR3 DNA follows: TGTGCCAGCAGCTTAGGGATAGCGGGACCAGGGGGTAGTGAGGAGCAGTTCTTC. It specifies CASSLGIAGPGGSEEQFF.

CDR3: CASSATGTSTREQYF. The CDR3 DNA reads as TGTGCCAGCAGCGCAACCGGGACCTCCACTAGGGAGCAGTACTTC. The chain combines TRBV7-2 with TRBJ2-7; D is tentatively TRBD1 or TRBD2 (5 bases each). CDR1 is SGHTA, CDR2 FQGNSA, per germline. The CDR3 consists of 15 residues. V was pared by 5 bases and J by 7 bases, with 21 bases between.

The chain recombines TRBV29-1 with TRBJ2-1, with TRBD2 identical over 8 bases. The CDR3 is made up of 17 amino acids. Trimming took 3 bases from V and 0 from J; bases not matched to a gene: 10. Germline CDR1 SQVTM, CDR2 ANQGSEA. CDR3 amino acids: CSVDGGASGFSYNEQFF. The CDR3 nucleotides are TGCAGCGTTGATGGGGGGGCTAGCGGGTTCTCCTACAATGAGCAGTTCTTC.

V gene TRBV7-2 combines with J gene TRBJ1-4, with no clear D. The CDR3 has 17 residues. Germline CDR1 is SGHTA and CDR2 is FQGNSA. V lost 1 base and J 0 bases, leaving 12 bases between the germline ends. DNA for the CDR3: TGTGCCAGCAGCTTAGTATGGGCGGGAGCAACTAATGAAAAACTGTTTTTT. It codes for CASSLVWAGATNEKLFF. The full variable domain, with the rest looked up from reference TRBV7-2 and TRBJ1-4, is GAGVSQSPSNKVTEKGKDVELRCDPISGHTALYWYRQSLGQGLEFLIYFQGNSAPDKSGLPSDRFSAERTGGSVSTLTIQRTQQEDSAVYLCASSLVWAGATNEKLFFGSGTQLSVL.

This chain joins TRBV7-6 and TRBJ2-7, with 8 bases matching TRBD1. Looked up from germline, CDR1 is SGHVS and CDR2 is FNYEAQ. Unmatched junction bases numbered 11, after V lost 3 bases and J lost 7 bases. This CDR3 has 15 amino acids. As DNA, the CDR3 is TGTGCCAGCAGCTTGAGTCGTGCCAGGGGGCAGGAGCAGTACTTC. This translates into CASSLSRARGQEQYF.

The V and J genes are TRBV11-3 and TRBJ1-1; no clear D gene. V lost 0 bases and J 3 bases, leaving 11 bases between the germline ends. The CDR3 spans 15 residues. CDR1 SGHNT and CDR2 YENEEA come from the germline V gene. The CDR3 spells CASSLEGILDTEAFF. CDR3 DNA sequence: TGTGCCAGCAGCTTAGAGGGGATTTTGGACACTGAAGCTTTCTTT.

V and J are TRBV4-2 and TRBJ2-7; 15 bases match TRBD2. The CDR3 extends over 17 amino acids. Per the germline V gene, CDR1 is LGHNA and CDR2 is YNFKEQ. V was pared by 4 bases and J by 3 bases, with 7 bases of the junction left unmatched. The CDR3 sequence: CASSPGGLAGGGYEQYF. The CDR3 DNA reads TGTGCCAGCAGCCCAGGGGGACTAGCGGGAGGCGGCTACGAGCAGTACTTC.

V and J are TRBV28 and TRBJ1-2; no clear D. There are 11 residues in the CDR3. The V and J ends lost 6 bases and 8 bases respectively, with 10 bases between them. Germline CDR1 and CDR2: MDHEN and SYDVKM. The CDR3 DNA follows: TGTGCCAGCAGCTACAAGCAAGGCTACACCTTC. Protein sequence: CASSYKQGYTF.

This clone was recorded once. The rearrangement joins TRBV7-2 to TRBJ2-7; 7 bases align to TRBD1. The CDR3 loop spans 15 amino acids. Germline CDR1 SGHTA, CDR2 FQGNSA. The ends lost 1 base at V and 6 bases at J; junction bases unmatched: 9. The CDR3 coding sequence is TGTGCCAGCAGCTTAGGTCCAGCGACAGGGCTCGAGCAGTACTTC. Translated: CASSLGPATGLEQYF.

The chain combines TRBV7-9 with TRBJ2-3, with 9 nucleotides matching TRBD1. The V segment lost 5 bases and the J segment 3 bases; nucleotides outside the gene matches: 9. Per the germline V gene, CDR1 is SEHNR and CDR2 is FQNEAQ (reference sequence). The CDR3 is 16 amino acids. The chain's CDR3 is CASSLGRDRVTDTQYF. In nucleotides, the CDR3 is TGTGCCAGCAGCCTGGGGCGGGACAGGGTTACAGATACGCAGTATTTT.

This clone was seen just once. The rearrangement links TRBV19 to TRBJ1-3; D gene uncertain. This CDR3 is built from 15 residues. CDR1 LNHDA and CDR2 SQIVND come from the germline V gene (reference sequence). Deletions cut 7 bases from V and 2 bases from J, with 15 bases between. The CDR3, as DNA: TGTGCCAGTACCCTATGGCAGTCACCTGGAAACACCATATATTTT. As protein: CASTLWQSPGNTIYF.